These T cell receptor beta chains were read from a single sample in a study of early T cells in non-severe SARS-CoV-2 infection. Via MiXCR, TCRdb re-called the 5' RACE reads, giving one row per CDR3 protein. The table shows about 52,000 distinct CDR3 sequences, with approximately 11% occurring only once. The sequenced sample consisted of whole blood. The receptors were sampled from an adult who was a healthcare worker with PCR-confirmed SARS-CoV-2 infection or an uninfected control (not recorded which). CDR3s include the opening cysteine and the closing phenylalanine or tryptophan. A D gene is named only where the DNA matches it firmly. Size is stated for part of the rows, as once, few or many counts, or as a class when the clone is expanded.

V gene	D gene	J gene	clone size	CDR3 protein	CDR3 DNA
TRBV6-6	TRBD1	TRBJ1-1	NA	CASTPTGGTEAFF	TGTGCCAGCACCCCCACAGGGGGCACTGAAGCTTTCTTT
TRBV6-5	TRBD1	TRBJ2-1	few	CASSHPEGQGAYNEQFF	TGTGCCAGCAGTCATCCCGAGGGGCAGGGGGCCTACAATGAGCAGTTCTTC
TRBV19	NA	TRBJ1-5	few	CASSIEGGYLNQPQHF	TGTGCCAGTAGTATCGAAGGCGGTTACCTAAATCAGCCCCAGCATTTT
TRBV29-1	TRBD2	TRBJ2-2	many	CSGTSGSTGELFF	TGCAGCGGCACTAGCGGGTCTACCGGGGAGCTGTTTTTT
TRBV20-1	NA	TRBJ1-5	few	CSATGTSNQPQHF	TGCAGTGCCACCGGGACTTCCAATCAGCCCCAGCATTTT
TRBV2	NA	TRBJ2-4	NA	CASRGDLDIQYF	TGTGCCAGCAGAGGGGACTTAGACATTCAGTACTTC
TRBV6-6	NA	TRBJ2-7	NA	CASRENYEQYF	TGTGCCAGCAGAGAAAACTACGAGCAGTACTTC
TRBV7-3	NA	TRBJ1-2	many	CASSPSAGLGYTF	TGTGCCAGCAGCCCGAGTGCAGGTCTTGGCTACACCTTC
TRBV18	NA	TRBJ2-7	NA	CASSPQSPGYEQYF	TGTGCCAGCTCACCTCAGTCGCCGGGCTACGAGCAGTACTTC
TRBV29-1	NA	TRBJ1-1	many	CSVVWGRGSTEAFF	TGCAGCGTTGTGTGGGGCAGGGGCTCTACTGAAGCTTTCTTT
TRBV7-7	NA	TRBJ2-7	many	CASSLSPAGVEEQYF	TGTGCTAGCAGCTTAAGTCCGGCAGGGGTAGAAGAGCAGTACTTC
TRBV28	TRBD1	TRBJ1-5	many	CASSLPGTGWDQPQHF	TGTGCCAGCAGTTTACCGGGGACAGGGTGGGATCAGCCCCAGCATTTT
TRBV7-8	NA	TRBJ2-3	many	CATSPEADTQYF	TGTGCCACCTCACCGGAGGCAGATACGCAGTATTTT
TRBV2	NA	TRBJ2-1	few	CASSFLDEQFF	TGTGCCAGCAGTTTTCTGGATGAGCAGTTCTTC
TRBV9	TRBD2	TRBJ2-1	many	CASSVGGLAGSEDEQFF	TGTGCCAGCAGCGTCGGGGGACTAGCGGGGTCGGAGGATGAGCAGTTCTTC
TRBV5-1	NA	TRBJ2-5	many	CARRAKMETQYF	TGCGCCAGGAGGGCCAAAATGGAGACCCAGTACTTC
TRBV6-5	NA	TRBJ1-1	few	CASSTGTWEAFF	TGTGCCAGCAGTACAGGGACGTGGGAAGCTTTCTTT
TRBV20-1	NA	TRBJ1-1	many	CSARRGGYTEAFF	TGCAGTGCGAGGCGGGGGGGCTACACTGAAGCTTTCTTT
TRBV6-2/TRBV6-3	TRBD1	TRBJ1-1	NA	CASRKKGQLNTEAFF	TGTGCCAGCAGAAAAAAGGGACAGTTGAACACTGAAGCTTTCTTT
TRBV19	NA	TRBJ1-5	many	CASSTSGIPNQPQHF	TGTGCCAGTAGTACCTCCGGGATCCCTAATCAGCCCCAGCATTTT
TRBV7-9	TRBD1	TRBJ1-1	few	CASSTGQGSTEAFF	TGTGCCAGCAGCACTGGACAGGGGAGCACTGAAGCTTTCTTT
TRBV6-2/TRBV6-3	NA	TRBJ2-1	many	CASSYQGRGHNEQFF	TGTGCCAGCAGTTACCAAGGCCGTGGGCACAATGAGCAGTTCTTC
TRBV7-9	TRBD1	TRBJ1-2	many	CASGQGYGYTF	TGTGCCAGCGGACAGGGCTATGGCTACACCTTC